These 2 T cell receptor beta chains were sequenced from one sample in a study of blood T cell repertoires in COVID-19 (dated by TCRdb to the early 2020s). Library prep was done by the immunoSEQ multiplex PCR assay. TCRdb's version of the immuneACCESS table is confined to in-frame rearrangements and falls short of the full clone set. An unresolved V gene accounts for under half of the shortfall where checked; the remainder is of unknown origin. The sample table records tens of thousands of clones; about 80% of these occur just once. The top ten constitute more than 2% of the sample. Material for sequencing was peripheral blood. The receptor source for this set is a woman in her sixties or seventies with acute or convalescent COVID-19.

This rearrangement joins TRBV6-5 to TRBJ2-3; TRBD1 matches at 10 bases. V dropped 5 bases and J dropped 1; count of bases not matched to a gene: 3. The germline gives CDR1 MNHEY, CDR2 SVGAGI. The CDR3 is 15 residues long. The CDR3 DNA reads as TGTGCCAGCAGTCGACAGGGGGCCGGCACAGATACGCAGTATTTT. It encodes CASSRQGAGTDTQYF.

The chain links TRBV24-1 to TRBJ1-2, with D possibly TRBD1 on 5 matching bases. CDR1 is KGHDR, CDR2 SFDVKD, per germline. This CDR3 is built from 14 residues. Trimming took 4 bases from V and 4 from J, leaving 12 bases between them. The CDR3 DNA is TGTGCCACCAGTGAGGGCAGGGACTTCTATGGCTACACCTTC. Amino acid sequence: CATSEGRDFYGYTF.